This entry features one TCR beta chain sequence. The data were obtained in a study of radiotherapy plus CTLA-4 blockade in lung cancer. The CDR3 has 13 amino acids. V was shortened by 4 bases and J by 4 bases, with 11 bases between the two germline ends. CDR1 is SGHRS and CDR2 is YFSETQ in the germline V gene. Method: immunoSEQ multiplex PCR; TCRdb's copy keeps in-frame clones and lacks some. This sample has some 110,000 clones, with more than 75% found just once. The source material was peripheral blood, sampled from a patient treated with radiotherapy plus ipilimumab. The chain couples TRBV5-1 to TRBJ1-2; TRBD1 is a possible D gene (5 bases). This TCR was sampled from a human donor with non-small cell lung cancer that progressed on radiotherapy plus ipilimumab. Some clones in this sample may be carry-over from other donors' samples. This CDR3 is CASSLTVFYGYTF. CDR3 sequence (DNA): TGCGCCAGCAGCCTGACAGTTTTCTATGGCTACACCTTC. Based on the CDR3 plus reference TRBV5-1 and TRBJ1-2, the full variable domain is KAGVTQTPRYLIKTRGQQVTLSCSPISGHRSVSWYQQTPGQGLQFLFEYFSETQRNKGNFPGRFSGRQFSNSRSEMNVSTLELGDSALYLCASSLTVFYGYTFGSGTRLTVV.